Sequencing of this T cell receptor (beta chain) was carried out in a study of graft-versus-host responses after intestinal transplantation. Study-level background: Every recipient had anti-thymocyte globulin induction and around three years of tacrolimus plus steroids. Study conclusions and caveats: Allografts from individuals with graft-donor T cell macrochimerism displayed high graft-versus-host to host-versus-graft clonal ratios.

As for this clone: What it recognizes is unknown.

Sequencing used immunoSEQ multiplex PCR; TCRdb keeps in-frame clones, though not all of them. The table lists about 70,000 clones, around 90% of them singletons. CDR1 is SQVTM, CDR2 ANQGSEA, per germline. CDR3 length: 14 residues. Trimming pared 2 bases from V and 8 bases from J, leaving 16 bases between. Specimen: unstimulated CD8+ T cells sorted from spleen or lymph node cells, collected before transplant. The chain couples TRBV29-1 to TRBJ2-1; D perhaps matches TRBD1 (7 bases). The receptor was derived from a human donor who was the organ donor for an intestinal transplant. The CDR3 DNA follows: TGCAGCGTTGAAATCAGAGGGGGCGGGGATGAGCAGTTCTTC. The encoded protein is CSVEIRGGGDEQFF.